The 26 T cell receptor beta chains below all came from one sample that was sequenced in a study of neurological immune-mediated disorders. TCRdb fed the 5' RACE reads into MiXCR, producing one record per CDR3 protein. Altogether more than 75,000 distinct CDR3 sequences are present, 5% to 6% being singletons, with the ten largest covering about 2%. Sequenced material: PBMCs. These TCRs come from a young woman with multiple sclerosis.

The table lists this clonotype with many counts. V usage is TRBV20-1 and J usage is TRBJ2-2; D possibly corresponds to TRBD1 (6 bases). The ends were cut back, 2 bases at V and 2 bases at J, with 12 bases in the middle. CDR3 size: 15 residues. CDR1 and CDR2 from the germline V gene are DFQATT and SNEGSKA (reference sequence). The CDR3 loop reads CSARTLDSNTGELFF. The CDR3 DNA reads TGCAGTGCTAGAACCCTGGACAGTAACACCGGGGAGCTGTTTTTT.

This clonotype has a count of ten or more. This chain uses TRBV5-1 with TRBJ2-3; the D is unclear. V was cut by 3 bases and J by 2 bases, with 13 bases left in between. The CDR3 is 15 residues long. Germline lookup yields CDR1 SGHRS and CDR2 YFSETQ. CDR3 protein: CASSSSALHTDTQYF. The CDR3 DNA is TGCGCCAGCAGCTCGTCGGCCCTTCACACAGATACGCAGTATTTT.

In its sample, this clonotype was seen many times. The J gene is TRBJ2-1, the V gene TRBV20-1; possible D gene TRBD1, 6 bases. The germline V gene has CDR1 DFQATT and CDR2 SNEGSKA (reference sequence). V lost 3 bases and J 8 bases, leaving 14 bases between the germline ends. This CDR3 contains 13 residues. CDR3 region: CSARIFGGHEQFF. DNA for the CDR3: TGCAGTGCTAGGATTTTTGGGGGCCATGAGCAGTTCTTC.

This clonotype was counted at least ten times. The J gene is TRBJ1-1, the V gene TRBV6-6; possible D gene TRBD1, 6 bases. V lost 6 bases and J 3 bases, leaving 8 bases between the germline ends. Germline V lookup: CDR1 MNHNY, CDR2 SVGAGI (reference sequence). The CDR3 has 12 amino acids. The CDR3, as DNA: TGTGCCAGCAGAGGGGGAGACACTGAAGCTTTCTTT. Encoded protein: CASRGGDTEAFF.

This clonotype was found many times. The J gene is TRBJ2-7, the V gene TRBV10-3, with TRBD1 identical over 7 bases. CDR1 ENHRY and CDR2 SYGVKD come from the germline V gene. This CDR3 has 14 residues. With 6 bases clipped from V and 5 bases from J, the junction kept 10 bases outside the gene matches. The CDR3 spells CAISVKGGGHEQYF. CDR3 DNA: TGTGCCATCAGCGTGAAAGGGGGCGGCCACGAGCAGTACTTC.

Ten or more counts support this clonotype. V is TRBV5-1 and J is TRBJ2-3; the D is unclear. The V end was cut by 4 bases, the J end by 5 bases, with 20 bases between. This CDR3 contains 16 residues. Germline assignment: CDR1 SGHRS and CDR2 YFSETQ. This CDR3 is CASSPRSKGSGDTQYF. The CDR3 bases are TGCGCCAGCAGCCCAAGGTCAAAAGGGTCCGGAGATACGCAGTATTTT. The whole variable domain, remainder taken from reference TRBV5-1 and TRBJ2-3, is KAGVTQTPRYLIKTRGQQVTLSCSPISGHRSVSWYQQTPGQGLQFLFEYFSETQRNKGNFPGRFSGRQFSNSRSEMNVSTLELGDSALYLCASSPRSKGSGDTQYFGPGTRLTVL.

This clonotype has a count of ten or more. The CDR3 here is CASSYGTGATDTQYF. The CDR3 DNA sequence: TGTGCCAGCAGCTACGGGACAGGGGCCACAGATACGCAGTATTTT. This sequence joins TRBV5-6 and TRBJ2-3; 10 nucleotides agree with TRBD1. V was clipped by 3 bases and J by 2 bases; unmatched bases: 3. This CDR3 contains 15 residues. The germline gives CDR1 SGHDT, CDR2 YYEEEE.

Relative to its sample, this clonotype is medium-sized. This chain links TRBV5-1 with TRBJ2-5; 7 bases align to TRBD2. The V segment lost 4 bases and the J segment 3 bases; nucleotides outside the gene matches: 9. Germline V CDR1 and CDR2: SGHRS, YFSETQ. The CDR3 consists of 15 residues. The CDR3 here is CASSTSGTIEETQYF. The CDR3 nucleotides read TGCGCCAGCAGCACCTCCGGGACTATAGAAGAGACCCAGTACTTC.

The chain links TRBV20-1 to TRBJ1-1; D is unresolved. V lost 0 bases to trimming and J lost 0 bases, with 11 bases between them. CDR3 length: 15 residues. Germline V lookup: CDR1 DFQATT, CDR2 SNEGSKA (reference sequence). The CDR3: CSAREGFGLNTEAFF. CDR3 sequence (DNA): TGCAGTGCTAGAGAAGGGTTTGGGTTGAACACTGAAGCTTTCTTT.

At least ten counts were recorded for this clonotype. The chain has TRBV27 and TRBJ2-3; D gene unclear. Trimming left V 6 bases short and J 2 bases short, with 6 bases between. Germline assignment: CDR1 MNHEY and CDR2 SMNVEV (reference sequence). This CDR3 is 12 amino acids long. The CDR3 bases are TGTGCCAGCAGCGGATCCACAGATACGCAGTATTTT. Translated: CASSGSTDTQYF.

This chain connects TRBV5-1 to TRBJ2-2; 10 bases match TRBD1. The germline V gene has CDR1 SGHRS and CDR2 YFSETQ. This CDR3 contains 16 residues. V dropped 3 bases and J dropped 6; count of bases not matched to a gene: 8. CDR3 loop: CASSWDRGLYAGELFF. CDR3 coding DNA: TGCGCCAGCAGCTGGGACAGGGGACTATACGCCGGGGAGCTGTTTTTT.

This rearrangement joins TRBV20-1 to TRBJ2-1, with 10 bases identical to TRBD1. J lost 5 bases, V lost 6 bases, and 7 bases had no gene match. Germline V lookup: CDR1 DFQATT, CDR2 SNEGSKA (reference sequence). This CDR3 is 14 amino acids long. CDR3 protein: CSAPDRGPNNEQFF. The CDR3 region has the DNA TGCAGTGCCCCCGACAGGGGGCCAAACAATGAGCAGTTCTTC.

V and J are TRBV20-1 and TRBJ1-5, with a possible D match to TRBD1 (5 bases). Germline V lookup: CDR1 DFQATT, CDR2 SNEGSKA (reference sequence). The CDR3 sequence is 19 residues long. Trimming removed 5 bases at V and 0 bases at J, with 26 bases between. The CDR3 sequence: CSASWGTHDALCSNQPQHF. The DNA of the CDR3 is TGCAGTGCTTCTTGGGGGACTCATGATGCACTGTGTAGCAATCAGCCCCAGCATTTT.

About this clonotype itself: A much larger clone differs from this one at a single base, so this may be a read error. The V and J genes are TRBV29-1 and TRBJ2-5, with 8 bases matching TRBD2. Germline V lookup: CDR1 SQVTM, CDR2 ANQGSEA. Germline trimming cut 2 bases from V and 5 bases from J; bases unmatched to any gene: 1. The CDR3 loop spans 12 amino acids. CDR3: CSVEIAGETQYF. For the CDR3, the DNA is TGCAGCGTTGAAATAGCGGGGGAGACCCAGTACTTC.

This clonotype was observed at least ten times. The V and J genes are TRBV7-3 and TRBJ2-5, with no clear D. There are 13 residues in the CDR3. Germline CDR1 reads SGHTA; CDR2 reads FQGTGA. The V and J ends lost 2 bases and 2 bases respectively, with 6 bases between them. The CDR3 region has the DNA TGTGCCAGCAGCTTAGGCCCTCAAGAGACCCAGTACTTC. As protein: CASSLGPQETQYF. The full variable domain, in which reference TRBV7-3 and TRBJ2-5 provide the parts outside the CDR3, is GAGVSQTPSNKVTEKGKYVELRCDPISGHTALYWYRQSLGQGPEFLIYFQGTGAADDSGLPNDRFFAVRPEGSVSTLKIQRTERGDSAVYLCASSLGPQETQYFGPGTRLLVL.

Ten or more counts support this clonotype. The CDR3 protein is CSATLRSYNEQFF. The DNA for the CDR3 is TGCAGCGCGACATTGCGCTCCTACAATGAGCAGTTCTTC. The V call is TRBV29-1, the J call TRBJ2-1; D is uncertain. The V end was cut by 7 bases, the J end by 0 bases, with 10 bases between. Germline values: CDR1 SQVTM, CDR2 ANQGSEA. CDR3 size: 13 residues.

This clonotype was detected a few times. CDR3 in amino acids: CASSWGGVSYEQYF. The CDR3, as DNA: TGTGCCAGCAGTTGGGGTGGGGTCTCCTACGAGCAGTACTTC. This rearrangement joins TRBV7-2 to TRBJ2-7; no clear D gene. The CDR3 length is 14 residues. Trimming cost V 6 bases and J 0 bases, with 12 bases left between them. CDR1 and CDR2 from the germline V gene are SGHTA and FQGNSA.

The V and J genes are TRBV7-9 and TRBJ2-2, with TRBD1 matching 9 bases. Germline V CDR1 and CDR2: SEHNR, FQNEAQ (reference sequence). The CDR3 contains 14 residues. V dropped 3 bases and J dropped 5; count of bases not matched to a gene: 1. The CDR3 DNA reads TGTGCCAGCAGCTTCGGACAGGGGACCGGGGAGCTGTTTTTT. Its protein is CASSFGQGTGELFF. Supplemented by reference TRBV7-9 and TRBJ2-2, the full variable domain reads DTGVSQNPRHKITKRGQNVTFRCDPISEHNRLYWYRQTLGQGPEFLTYFQNEAQLEKSRLLSDRFSAERPKGSFSTLEIQRTEQGDSAMYLCASSFGQGTGELFFGEGSRLTVL.

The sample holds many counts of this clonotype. The CDR3 DNA reads as TGTGCCAGCAAGGAACTACTAGCGGGAGGGTACGAGCAGTACTTC. Amino acids: CASKELLAGGYEQYF. The chain carries TRBV2 and TRBJ2-7, with 13 bases fitting TRBD2. This CDR3 spans 15 amino acids. The V gene's germline CDR1 is SNHLY and CDR2 FYNNEI. V dropped 7 bases and J dropped 4; count of bases not matched to a gene: 7.

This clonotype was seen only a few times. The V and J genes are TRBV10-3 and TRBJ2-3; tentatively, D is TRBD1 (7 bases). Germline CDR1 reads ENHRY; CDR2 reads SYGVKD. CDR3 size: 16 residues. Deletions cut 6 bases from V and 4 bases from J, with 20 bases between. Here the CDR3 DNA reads TGTGCCATCAGCCTTAACCGCCAGGGGGGTCCAGATACGCAGTATTTT. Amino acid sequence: CAISLNRQGGPDTQYF.

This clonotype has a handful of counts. The CDR3 DNA is TGCAGTGCTAGGGACAGCTCACAATGGGGAAATGAGCAGTTCTTC. Translation: CSARDSSQWGNEQFF. The genes are TRBV20-1 and TRBJ2-1, with a weak D call TRBD1 (6 bases). Deletions cut 3 bases from V and 7 bases from J, with 19 bases between. The CDR3 extends over 15 amino acids. Germline V gives CDR1 DFQATT, CDR2 SNEGSKA (reference sequence).

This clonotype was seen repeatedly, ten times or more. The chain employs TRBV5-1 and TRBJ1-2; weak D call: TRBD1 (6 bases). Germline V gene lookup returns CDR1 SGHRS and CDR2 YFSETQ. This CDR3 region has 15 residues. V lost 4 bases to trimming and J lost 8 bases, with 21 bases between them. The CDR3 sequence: CASSLKVTGIGGYTF. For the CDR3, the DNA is TGCGCCAGCAGCCTAAAAGTGACAGGCATCGGCGGCTACACCTTC. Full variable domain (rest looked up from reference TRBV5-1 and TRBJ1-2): KAGVTQTPRYLIKTRGQQVTLSCSPISGHRSVSWYQQTPGQGLQFLFEYFSETQRNKGNFPGRFSGRQFSNSRSEMNVSTLELGDSALYLCASSLKVTGIGGYTFGSGTRLTVV.

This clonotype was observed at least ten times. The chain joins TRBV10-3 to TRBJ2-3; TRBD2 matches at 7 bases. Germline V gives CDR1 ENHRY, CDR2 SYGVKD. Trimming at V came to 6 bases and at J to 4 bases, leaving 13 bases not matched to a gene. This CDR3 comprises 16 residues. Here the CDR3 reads CAIRTAVGRGADTQYF. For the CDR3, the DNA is TGTGCCATCAGGACAGCTGTTGGCCGGGGGGCAGATACGCAGTATTTT.

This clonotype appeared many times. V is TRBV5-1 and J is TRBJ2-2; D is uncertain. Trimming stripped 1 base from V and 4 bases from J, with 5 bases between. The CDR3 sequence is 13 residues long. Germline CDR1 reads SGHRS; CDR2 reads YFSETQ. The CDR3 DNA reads TGCGCCAGCAGCTTGTCTCTCACCGGGGAGCTGTTTTTT. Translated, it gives CASSLSLTGELFF.

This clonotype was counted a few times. CDR3 DNA sequence: TGCAGTGCTAGTTTAGCTGAGACAGATACGCAGTATTTT. Amino acids: CSASLAETDTQYF. The chain combines TRBV20-1 with TRBJ2-3; D remains unclear. The CDR3 is 13 amino acids. Germline V gives CDR1 DFQATT, CDR2 SNEGSKA (reference sequence). V lost 3 bases to trimming and J lost 3 bases, with 10 bases between them.

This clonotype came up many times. DNA for the CDR3: TGTGCCACCAGTGACTCCGGACTAGGGGCCTACGAGCAGTACTTC. Amino acid sequence: CATSDSGLGAYEQYF. This chain joins TRBV24-1 and TRBJ2-7; 7 bases are shared with TRBD2. Germline V CDR1 and CDR2: KGHDR, SFDVKD. There are 15 residues in the CDR3. With 4 bases clipped from V and 2 bases from J, the junction kept 7 bases outside the gene matches.